This T cell receptor beta chain was obtained from a study of blood T cell repertoires in COVID-19. The overall study: Whether acute or convalescent, the COVID-19 samples came from the United States, Italy and Spain.

Authors' methods: Reference gene primer amplification gave nucleated cell count estimates. TCRdb's table, derived via immunoSEQ multiplex PCR, lists solely in-frame clones and lacks some. Clone size and V and J calls were adopted from that table, with D and trimming inferred from the DNA. The table lists 180,000 or so clones, around 80% of them singletons, with more than 9.5% in the top ten. Participant ages covered about 18 to 95 years across about two dozen US areas. Germline CDR1 MNHEY, CDR2 SMNVEV (reference sequence). The CDR3 spans 13 residues. Trimming left V 6 bases short and J 5 bases short, with 13 bases between.

This clonotype was obtained from a man in his forties or fifties who had recovered from COVID-19. The sequenced sample consisted of PBMCs or T cells enriched from blood (not recorded which). The rearrangement joins TRBV27 to TRBJ1-1; perhaps TRBD1 as D (6 bases). The CDR3 DNA follows: TGTGCCAGCAGCTACAGGGAAGTAACTGAAGCTTTCTTT. Translated: CASSYREVTEAFF.